There are many counts of the clone carrying this T cell receptor (beta chain). The record originates from a study of T cells in Graves' hyperthyroidism and ophthalmopathy. Authors of the study amplified TCR beta CDR3 regions from RNA transcripts. During a first-round RT-PCR of the TCR CDR3, the HTBI primer set was used. TCRdb itself ran the multiplex PCR reads through MiXCR, one entry per CDR3 protein. The sample consists of some 300,000 distinct CDR3 sequences, around 13% of them appearing once. Trimming pared 5 bases from V and 2 bases from J, leaving 10 bases between. There are 14 residues in the CDR3. Germline loops: CDR1 SEHNR, CDR2 FQNEAQ (reference sequence).

Material for sequencing was blood. This TCR was recovered from a woman in her 40s with Graves' hyperthyroidism. The gene calls are TRBV7-9 and TRBJ1-3, with D possibly matching TRBD1 (5 bases). CDR3 loop: CASSPRGAGNTIYF. The CDR3 coding sequence is TGTGCCAGCAGCCCACGGGGGGCTGGAAACACCATATATTTT.